This T cell receptor (beta chain) is drawn from a study of T cells in Graves' hyperthyroidism and ophthalmopathy. Study results and limitations: A model using 13 V-J features told ophthalmopathy apart from stable hyperthyroidism.

The TCR beta CDR3 regions underwent amplification using RNA transcripts as the source. First-round RT-PCR with HTBI primers amplified the TCR CDR3 region. Each CDR3 protein gets one entry after TCRdb re-called the multiplex PCR reads with MiXCR. The sample yields about 640,000 distinct CDR3 sequences, about 45% seen once. In this sample, this clonotype turned up a few times. The antigen is unknown. Sequencing was performed on peripheral blood or thyroid tissue (not recorded which). The TCR was taken from an adult man with Graves' disease, either hyperthyroidism or ophthalmopathy (not recorded which).

CDR3 loop: CASSLGSGGAEKLFF. The CDR3 DNA is TGTGCCAGCAGCTTAGGGTCTGGGGGCGCTGAAAAACTGTTTTTT. V is TRBV7-9 and J is TRBJ1-4, with a possible D match to TRBD1 (6 bases). Trimming removed 1 base at V and 7 bases at J, with 13 bases between. CDR3 length: 15 amino acids. Germline V gene lookup returns CDR1 SEHNR and CDR2 FQNEAQ (reference sequence).